What follows describes a single TCR beta chain. There is no known antigen for this receptor. No base qualities exist here, and no much larger clone lies one base off it. In Seattle, one collaborating source enrolled patients while the infection was active and tracked those patients longitudinally over the course of disease. Collaborating institutions collected whole blood in K2EDTA tubes following their own protocols. For TCRbeta analysis, collaborators shipped samples as frozen whole blood, isolated PBMCs, or DNA extracted from either of those sample types. The CDR3 contains 16 residues, cysteine and phenylalanine counted. Kept here is only the CDR3 DNA, which spans 48 bases and is read in frame from base 1. Ends trimmed: V by 3 bases, J by 1 base; bases unmatched to a gene: 9. Reading the germline V gene gives CDR1 SGDLS and CDR2 YYNGEE. TCRbeta CDR3 regions were amplified from genomic DNA by means of the immunoSEQ Assay, a bias-controlled multiplex PCR. As for the authors' bioinformatics: Within the assay, amplification of reference gene primers was used to estimate how many nucleated cells each sample contained. To quantify the absolute abundance of each unique TCRbeta CDR3 rearrangement, sequence reads were collapsed and filtered. For each sample, productive Simpson clonality was calculated as the square root of Simpson's diversity index over productive rearrangements. Here the immuneACCESS table is served through TCRdb, limited to in-frame sequences with V and J called. Missing clones are a known gap in these copies; in checked studies unresolved V genes cover under half, and the rest lacks a known reason. That table furnishes V, J and clone size, whereas the DNA furnished D and trimming. Within this sample are some 300,000 clones, with about 90% of them counted one time only. The top ten hold approximately 0.98% of the sample.

The data were taken from a study of blood T cell repertoires in COVID-19 (dated by TCRdb to 2018 to 2021). With regard to the full study: The collaborator samples originated in the United States, Italy and Spain and spanned the acute and convalescent phases of COVID-19. The material from the prospective study consisted of cDNA or gDNA derived from T cells, B-cell-depleted T cells, or PBMCs. The dataset comprised deeply sampled blood TCRbeta repertoires from subjects exposed to, actively infected with, or recovered from COVID-19. The repertoires were released in a freely available public database meant as a resource for research on the immune response to SARS-CoV-2. Samples came from the ongoing ImmuneRACE study (first 160 participants) plus 1,254 subjects from 6 global collaborators. Sample metadata almost always included a de-identified subject ID, COVID-19 status, age in years and sex. Where available, HLA class I and class II types were taken from metadata supplied by the sample provider and were not determined by assay-based typing. Study-wide findings and limitations: Clinical and demographic metadata were provided uncurated, with the amount varying by source and participant.

This sequence uses TRBV9 and TRBJ2-5; TRBD2 aligns with 7 central bases. The sample comprised peripheral blood. The clonotype was recovered from a woman between 40 and 55 years old with COVID-19, enrolled during active disease. The DNA sequence is given as TGTGCCAGCAGCGGACTAAACCGGGGGGTCCAAGAGACCCAGTACTTC. It encodes CASSGLNRGVQETQYF.